This TCR beta chain was found in a study of CD8 T cells in Susac syndrome. After extraction with the RNeasy kit, about 0.5 to 1 ug of the RNA was reverse transcribed using random hexamers. Multiplex PCR with immunoSEQ amplified the TCR beta CDR3 across 54 Vbeta and 13 Jbeta. TCRdb re-called the immunoSEQ multiplex PCR reads with MiXCR, one entry per CDR3 protein. The data contain approximately 130,000 distinct CDR3 sequences, roughly 89% of them singletons. The CDR3 length is 14 residues. The germline V and J ends were trimmed by 5 bases and 1 base, with 9 bases remaining between them. The germline CDR1 and CDR2 sequences are LNHNV and YYDKDF (reference sequence). Sequencing of TCR beta was performed on blood CD8+ T cells and on blood CD4+ T cells. Treatment-naive patients with stable or active relapsing-remitting disease were the multiple sclerosis controls. TEMRA cells were FACS-enriched and CD8+ and CD4+ T cells negatively isolated.

The sequencing input was CD8+ T cells from PBMCs. V usage is TRBV15 and J usage is TRBJ2-4, with D possibly matching TRBD2 (5 bases). The receptor comes from a human donor with multiple sclerosis. CDR3: CATSLQRAKNIQYF. CDR3 bases: TGTGCCACCAGCTTACAGCGGGCCAAAAACATTCAGTACTTC.